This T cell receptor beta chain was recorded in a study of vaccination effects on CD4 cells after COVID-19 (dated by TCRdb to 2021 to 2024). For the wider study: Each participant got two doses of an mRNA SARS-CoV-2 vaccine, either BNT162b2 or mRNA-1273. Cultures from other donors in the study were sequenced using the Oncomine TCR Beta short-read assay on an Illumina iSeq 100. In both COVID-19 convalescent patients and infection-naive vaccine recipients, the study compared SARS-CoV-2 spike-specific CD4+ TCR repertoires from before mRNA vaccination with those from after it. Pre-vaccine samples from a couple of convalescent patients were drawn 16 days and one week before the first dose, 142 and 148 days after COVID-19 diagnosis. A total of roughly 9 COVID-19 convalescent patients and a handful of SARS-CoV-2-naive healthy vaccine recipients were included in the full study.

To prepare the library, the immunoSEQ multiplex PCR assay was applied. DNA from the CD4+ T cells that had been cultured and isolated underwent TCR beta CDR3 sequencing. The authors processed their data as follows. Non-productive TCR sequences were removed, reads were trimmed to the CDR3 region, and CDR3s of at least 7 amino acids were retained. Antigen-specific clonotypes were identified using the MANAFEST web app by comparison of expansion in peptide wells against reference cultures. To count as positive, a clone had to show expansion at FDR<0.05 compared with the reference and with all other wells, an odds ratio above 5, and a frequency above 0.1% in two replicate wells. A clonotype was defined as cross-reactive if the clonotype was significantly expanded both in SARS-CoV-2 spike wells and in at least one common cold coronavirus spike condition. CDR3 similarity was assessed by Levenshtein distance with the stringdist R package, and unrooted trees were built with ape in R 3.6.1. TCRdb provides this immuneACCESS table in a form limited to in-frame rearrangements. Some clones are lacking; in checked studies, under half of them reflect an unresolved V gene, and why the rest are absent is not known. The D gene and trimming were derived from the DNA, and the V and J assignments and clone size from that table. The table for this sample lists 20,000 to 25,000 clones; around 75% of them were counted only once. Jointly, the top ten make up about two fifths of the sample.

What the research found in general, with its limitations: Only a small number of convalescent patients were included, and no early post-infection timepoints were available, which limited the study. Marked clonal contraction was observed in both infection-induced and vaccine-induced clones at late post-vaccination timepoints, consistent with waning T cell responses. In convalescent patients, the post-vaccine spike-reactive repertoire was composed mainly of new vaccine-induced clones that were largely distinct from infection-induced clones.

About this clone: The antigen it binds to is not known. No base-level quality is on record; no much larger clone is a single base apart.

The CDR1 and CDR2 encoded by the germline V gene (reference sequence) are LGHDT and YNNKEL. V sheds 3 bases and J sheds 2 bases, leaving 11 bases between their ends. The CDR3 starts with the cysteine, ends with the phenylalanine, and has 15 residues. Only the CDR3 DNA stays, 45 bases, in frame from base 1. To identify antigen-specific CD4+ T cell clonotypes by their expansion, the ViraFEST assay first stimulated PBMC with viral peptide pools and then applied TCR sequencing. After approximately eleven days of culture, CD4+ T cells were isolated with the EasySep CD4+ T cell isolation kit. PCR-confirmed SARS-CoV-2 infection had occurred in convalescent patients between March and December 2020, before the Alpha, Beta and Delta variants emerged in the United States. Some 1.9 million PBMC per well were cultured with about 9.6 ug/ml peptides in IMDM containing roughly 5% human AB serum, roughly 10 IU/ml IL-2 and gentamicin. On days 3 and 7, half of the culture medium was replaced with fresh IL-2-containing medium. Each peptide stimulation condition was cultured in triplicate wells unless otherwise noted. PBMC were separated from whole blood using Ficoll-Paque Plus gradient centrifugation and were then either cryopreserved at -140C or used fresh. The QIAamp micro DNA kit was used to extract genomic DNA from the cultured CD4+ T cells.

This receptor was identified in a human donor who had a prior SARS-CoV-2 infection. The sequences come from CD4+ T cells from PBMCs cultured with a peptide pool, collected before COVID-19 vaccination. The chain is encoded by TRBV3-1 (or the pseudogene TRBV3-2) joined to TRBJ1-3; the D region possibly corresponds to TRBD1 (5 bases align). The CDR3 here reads CASSQDWGTGNTIYF. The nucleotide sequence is TGTGCCAGCAGCCAGGACTGGGGGACTGGAAACACCATATATTTT.